This T cell receptor (beta chain) originates from a study of blood T cell repertoires in COVID-19. Study background: Samples taken during acute and convalescent COVID-19 were collected in the United States, Italy and Spain. PBMCs, B-cell-depleted T cells, or T cells provided the cDNA or gDNA that made up the material.

In the original analysis: Using reference gene primer amplification, nucleated cell counts were estimated. Method: immunoSEQ multiplex PCR; TCRdb's copy keeps in-frame clones and lacks some. V and J calls and clone size are given by that table; D and trimming were obtained from the DNA. The profile shows tens of thousands of clones, about nine tenths of them singletons. What was sequenced was peripheral blood. This receptor was identified in a man aged 50 or older with active COVID-19.

The CDR3, as DNA: TGTGCCAGCAGTTCCCGGACTAGCGGGAGAAATGCAGATACGCAGTATTTT. Translation: CASSSRTSGRNADTQYF. The rearrangement joins TRBV28 to TRBJ2-3; 13 bases fit TRBD2. Germline V gene sequence: CDR1 MDHEN, CDR2 SYDVKM. This CDR3 is 17 amino acids long. Germline trimming cut 4 bases from V and 4 bases from J; bases unmatched to any gene: 8.